This T cell receptor beta chain was recovered during a study of blood T cell repertoires in COVID-19. Looking at the study overall: Acute and convalescent COVID-19 samples came from the United States, Italy and Spain. The analysed material was cDNA or gDNA that came from T cells, B-cell-depleted T cells, or PBMCs.

In the original analysis: By means of reference gene primer amplification, nucleated cell counts were estimated. Assay used: immunoSEQ multiplex PCR; TCRdb lists only in-frame clones, some missing. The D gene and trimming were derived from the DNA, and the V and J assignments and clone size from that table. The data contain some 150,000 clones, around 84% of them seen just once; the ten biggest clones take up more than 1%. In germline, CDR1 is SGHRS, CDR2 YFSETQ. The length of the CDR3 is 16 residues. Between the trimmed V and J ends, which lost 2 bases and 4 bases, there was a span of 17 bases. Source material: peripheral blood. This TCR derives from a man aged 35 to 55 with acute or convalescent COVID-19. This chain connects TRBV5-1 to TRBJ2-3; D is perhaps TRBD1 (5 bases). For the CDR3, the DNA is TGCGCCAGCAGCTTTTTAGGGGCAGGCAATTCAGATACGCAGTATTTT. Translation: CASSFLGAGNSDTQYF.